This T cell receptor (beta chain) was observed in a study of beta chain features in type 1 diabetes. Reverse transcription of all isolated RNA meant that expressed TCRB transcripts were sequenced. The table came from immunoSEQ multiplex PCR; TCRdb's copy has only in-frame clones and leaves some out. The data show about 360,000 clones, roughly 13% seen once. As regards this clone: Antigen: not known.

Looked up from germline, CDR1 is LGHNT and CDR2 is FRNRAP. CDR3 length equals 14 residues. The V end was cut by 0 bases, the J end by 2 bases, with 7 bases between. Study-wide findings and caveats: Patients with Type 1 diabetes showed moderately but significantly shorter TCRB CDR3s in all four CD4+ subsets.

This TCR was recovered from a woman aged 18-29 years with type 1 diabetes. The source material was naive CD4+ T cells from blood. This rearrangement joins TRBV12-5 to TRBJ2-5; no definite D call. The CDR3 coding sequence is TGTGCTAGTGGTTTGGTAAACAAGCAAGAGACCCAGTACTTC. Translation gives CASGLVNKQETQYF.